These 10 T cell receptor beta chains originate from one sample sequenced in a study of blood T cell repertoires in COVID-19. TCRdb keeps only in-frame clones here, not all; method: immunoSEQ multiplex PCR. The top ten hold 7.5% to 10% of the sample, which has fewer than 200,000 clones, roughly 84% seen once. The sample taken for sequencing was peripheral blood. These receptors were taken from a woman aged 80 or older with acute or convalescent COVID-19.

The chain combines TRBV9 with TRBJ2-6; 7 positions match TRBD2. Germline V gene sequence: CDR1 SGDLS, CDR2 YYNGEE. Germline trimming cut 4 bases from V and 1 base from J; bases unmatched to any gene: 11. This CDR3 has 18 amino acids. CDR3 amino acids: CASSPTPPGGSGANVLTF. CDR3 coding DNA: TGTGCCAGCAGCCCTACACCCCCGGGAGGATCTGGGGCCAACGTCCTGACTTTC.

This chain connects TRBV6-6 to TRBJ2-7, with TRBD1 as a possible D gene (7 bases). The CDR3 sequence is 16 residues long. Trimming left V 0 bases short and J 2 bases short, with 14 bases between. Looked up from germline, CDR1 is MNHNY and CDR2 is SVGAGI (reference sequence). The CDR3 loop is CASSYSTQGGTYEQYF. The CDR3 bases are TGTGCCAGCAGTTACTCGACCCAGGGGGGCACCTACGAGCAGTACTTC.

The chain joins TRBV6-2 or TRBV6-3 to TRBJ2-7; TRBD1 matches 8 bases. The CDR3 is 16 amino acids. Germline V gene lookup returns CDR1 MNHEY and CDR2 SVGEGT. After removal of 0 bases from V and 7 bases from J, the junction contained 11 bases not matched to a gene. This chain's CDR3 is CASSYSGQASGGEQYF. CDR3 coding DNA: TGTGCCAGCAGTTACTCGGGACAGGCCTCCGGCGGGGAGCAGTACTTC.

The CDR3 DNA is TGTGCCAGCAGCCCGAACCAGGGACTCCCCTATGGCTACACCTTC. Translation: CASSPNQGLPYGYTF. The chain couples TRBV27 to TRBJ1-2, with D perhaps TRBD1 (5 bases). Germline V gives CDR1 MNHEY, CDR2 SMNVEV (reference sequence). The V gene lost 6 bases and the J gene lost 4 bases, with 18 bases spanning the gap. This CDR3 is built from 15 residues.

This clone was observed a handful of times. This sequence joins TRBV29-1 and TRBJ1-4; weak D call: TRBD1 (6 bases). The CDR3 covers 13 residues. Germline V lookup: CDR1 SQVTM, CDR2 ANQGSEA. V lost 5 bases and J lost 4, with 11 bases in between. The CDR3 DNA reads TGCAGCGTTAGGGACATTCGTAATGAAAAACTGTTTTTT. This gives the protein CSVRDIRNEKLFF.

The V call is TRBV5-6, the J call TRBJ1-1; tentatively, D is TRBD1 (5 bases). The CDR3 contains 15 residues. V was trimmed by 4 bases and J by 1 base, leaving 14 bases between them. Per germline, CDR1 SGHDT and CDR2 YYEEEE. CDR3 loop: CASSQLTAPNTEAFF. The CDR3 region has the DNA TGTGCCAGCAGCCAACTGACAGCCCCGAACACTGAAGCTTTCTTT.

This clone was counted between two and nine times. V is TRBV18 and J is TRBJ1-3, with 9 bases that match TRBD1. CDR3 length: 15 amino acids. Trimming removed 5 bases from V and 1 base from J; junction bases left unmatched: 3. Germline CDR1 and CDR2: KGHSH and LQKENI. CDR3 amino acids: CASSEGTGSGNTIYF. Written as DNA, the CDR3 is TGTGCCAGCTCAGAAGGGACAGGGTCTGGAAACACCATATATTTT.

J is TRBJ2-5 and V is TRBV7-2, with 8 bases identical to TRBD1. The V gene's germline CDR1 is SGHTA and CDR2 FQGNSA. The CDR3 is 14 amino acids. V gave up 5 bases and J gave up 4 bases; unmatched junction bases: 6. In nucleotides, the CDR3 is TGTGCCAGCAGCCAGCGGACAGGGTTAGAGACCCAGTACTTC. This encodes CASSQRTGLETQYF. The whole variable domain, filled in from reference TRBV7-2 and TRBJ2-5, reads GAGVSQSPSNKVTEKGKDVELRCDPISGHTALYWYRQSLGQGLEFLIYFQGNSAPDKSGLPSDRFSAERTGGSVSTLTIQRTQQEDSAVYLCASSQRTGLETQYFGPGTRLLVL.

The chain employs TRBV7-9 and TRBJ2-1; weak D call: TRBD2 (5 bases). The germline CDR1 and CDR2 sequences are SEHNR and FQNEAQ (reference sequence). V shed 5 bases and J shed 1 base, with 9 bases lying between them. This CDR3 is built from 14 residues. The CDR3 sequence is CASSLRGSYNEQFF. Written as DNA, the CDR3 is TGTGCCAGCAGCCTCCGGGGTTCCTACAATGAGCAGTTCTTC.

V gene TRBV15 combines with J gene TRBJ1-4, with 7 nucleotides matching TRBD1. CDR1 is LNHNV and CDR2 is YYDKDF in the germline V gene (reference sequence). This CDR3 region has 13 residues. After removal of 4 bases from V and 7 bases from J, the junction contained 3 bases not matched to a gene. The DNA for the CDR3 is TGTGCCACCAGCACCCGGGACAGTGAAAAACTGTTTTTT. It translates to CATSTRDSEKLFF.